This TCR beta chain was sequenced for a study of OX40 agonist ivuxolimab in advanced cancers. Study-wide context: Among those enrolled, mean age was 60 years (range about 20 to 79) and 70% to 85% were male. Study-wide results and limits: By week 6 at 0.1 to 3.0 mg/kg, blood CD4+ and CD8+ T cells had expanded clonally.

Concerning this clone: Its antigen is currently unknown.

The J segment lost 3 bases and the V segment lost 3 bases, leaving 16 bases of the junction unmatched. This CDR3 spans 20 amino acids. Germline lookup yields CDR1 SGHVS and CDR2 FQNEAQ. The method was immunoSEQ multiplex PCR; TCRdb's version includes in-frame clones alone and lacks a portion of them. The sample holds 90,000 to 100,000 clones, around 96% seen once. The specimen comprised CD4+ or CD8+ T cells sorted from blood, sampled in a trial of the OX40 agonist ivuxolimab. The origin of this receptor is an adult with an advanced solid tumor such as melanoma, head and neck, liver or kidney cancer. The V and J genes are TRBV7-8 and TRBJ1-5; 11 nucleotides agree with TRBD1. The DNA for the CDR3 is TGTGCCAGCAGCTTTTCCCTCTGGAGGGAGGACAGGGGGCACAATCAGCCCCAGCATTTT. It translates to CASSFSLWREDRGHNQPQHF. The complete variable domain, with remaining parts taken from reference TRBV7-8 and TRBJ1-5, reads GAGVSQSPRYKVAKRGQDVALRCDPISGHVSLFWYQQALGQGPEFLTYFQNEAQLDKSGLPSDRFFAERPEGSVSTLKIQRTQQEDSAVYLCASSFSLWREDRGHNQPQHFGDGTRLSIL.